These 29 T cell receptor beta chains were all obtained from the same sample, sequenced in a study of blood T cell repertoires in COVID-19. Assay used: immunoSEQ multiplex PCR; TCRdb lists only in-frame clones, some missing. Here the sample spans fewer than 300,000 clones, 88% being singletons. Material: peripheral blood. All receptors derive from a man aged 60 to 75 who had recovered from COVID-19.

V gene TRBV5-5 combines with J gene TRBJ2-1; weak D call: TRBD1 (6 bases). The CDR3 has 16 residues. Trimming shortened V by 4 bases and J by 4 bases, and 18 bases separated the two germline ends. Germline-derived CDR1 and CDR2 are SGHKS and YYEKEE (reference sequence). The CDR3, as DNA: TGTGCCAGCAGCCGCTCCGGGACACAGGGATACAATGAGCAGTTCTTC. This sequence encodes CASSRSGTQGYNEQFF.

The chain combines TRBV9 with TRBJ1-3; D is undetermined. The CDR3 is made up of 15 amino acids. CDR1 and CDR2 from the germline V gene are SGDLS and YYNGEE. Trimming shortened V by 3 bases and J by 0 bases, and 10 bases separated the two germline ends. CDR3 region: CASSAPAGSGNTIYF. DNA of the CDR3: TGTGCCAGCAGCGCCCCGGCGGGCTCTGGAAACACCATATATTTT.

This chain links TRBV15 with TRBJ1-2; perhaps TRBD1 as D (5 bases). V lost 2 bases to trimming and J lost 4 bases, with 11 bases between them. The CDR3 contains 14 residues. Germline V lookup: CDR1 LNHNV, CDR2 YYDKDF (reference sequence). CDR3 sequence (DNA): TGTGCCACCAGCAGACAGACAGCCGCCTATGGCTACACCTTC. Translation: CATSRQTAAYGYTF.

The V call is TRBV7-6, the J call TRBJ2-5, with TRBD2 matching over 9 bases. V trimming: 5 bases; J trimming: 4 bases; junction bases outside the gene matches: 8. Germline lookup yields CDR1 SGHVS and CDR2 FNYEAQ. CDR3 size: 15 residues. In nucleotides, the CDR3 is TGTGCCAGCAGCCCTAGCGGGGTCATCCCAGAGACCCAGTACTTC. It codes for CASSPSGVIPETQYF.

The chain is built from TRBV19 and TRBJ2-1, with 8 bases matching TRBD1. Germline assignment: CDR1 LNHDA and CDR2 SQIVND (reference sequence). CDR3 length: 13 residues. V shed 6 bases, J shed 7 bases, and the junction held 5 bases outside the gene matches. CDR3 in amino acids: CASSRGRYNEQFF. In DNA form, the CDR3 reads TGTGCCAGTAGCAGGGGGCGGTATAATGAGCAGTTCTTC.

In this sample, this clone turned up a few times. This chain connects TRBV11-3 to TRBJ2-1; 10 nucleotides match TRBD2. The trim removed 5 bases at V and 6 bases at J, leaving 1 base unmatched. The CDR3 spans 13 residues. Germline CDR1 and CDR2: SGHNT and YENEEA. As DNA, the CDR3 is TGTGCCAGCAGCAGCGGGGGGGCCAATGAGCAGTTCTTC. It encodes CASSSGGANEQFF.

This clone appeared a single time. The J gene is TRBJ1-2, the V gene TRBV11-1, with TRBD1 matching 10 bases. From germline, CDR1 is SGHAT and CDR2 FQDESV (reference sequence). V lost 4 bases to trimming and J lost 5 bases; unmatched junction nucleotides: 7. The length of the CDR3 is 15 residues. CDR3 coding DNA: TGTGCCAGCAGCTCTCGGACAGGGGGACAGTATGGCTACACCTTC. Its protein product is CASSSRTGGQYGYTF. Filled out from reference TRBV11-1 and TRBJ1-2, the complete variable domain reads EAEVAQSPRYKITEKSQAVAFWCDPISGHATLYWYRQILGQGPELLVQFQDESVVDDSQLPKDRFSAERLKGVDSTLKIQPAELGDSAMYLCASSSRTGGQYGYTFGSGTRLTVV.

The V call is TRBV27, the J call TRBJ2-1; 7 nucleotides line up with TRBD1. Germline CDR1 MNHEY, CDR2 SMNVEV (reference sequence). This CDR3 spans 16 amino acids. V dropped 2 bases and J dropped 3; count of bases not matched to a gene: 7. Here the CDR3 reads CASSLLPTGNYNEQFF. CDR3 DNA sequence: TGTGCCAGCAGTTTACTACCGACAGGGAACTACAATGAGCAGTTCTTC.

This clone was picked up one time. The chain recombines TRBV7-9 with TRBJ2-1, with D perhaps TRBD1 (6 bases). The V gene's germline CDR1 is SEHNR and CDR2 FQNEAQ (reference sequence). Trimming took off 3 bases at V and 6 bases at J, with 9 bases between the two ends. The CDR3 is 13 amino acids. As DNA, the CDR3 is TGTGCCAGCAGCTTCGGGACACTCAATGAGCAGTTCTTC. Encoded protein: CASSFGTLNEQFF.

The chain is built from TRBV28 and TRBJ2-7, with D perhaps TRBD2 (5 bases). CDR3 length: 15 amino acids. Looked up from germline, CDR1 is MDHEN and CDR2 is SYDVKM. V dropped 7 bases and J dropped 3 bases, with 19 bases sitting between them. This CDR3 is CASTAVGKGYYEQYF. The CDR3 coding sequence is TGTGCCAGCACCGCGGTCGGGAAGGGCTACTACGAGCAGTACTTC.

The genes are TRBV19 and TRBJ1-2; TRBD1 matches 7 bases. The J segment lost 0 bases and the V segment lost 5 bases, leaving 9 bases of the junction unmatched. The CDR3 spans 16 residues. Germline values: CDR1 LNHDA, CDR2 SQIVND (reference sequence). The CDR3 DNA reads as TGTGCCAGTAGTCACCCCAGGGACAGCACTAACTATGGCTACACCTTC. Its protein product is CASSHPRDSTNYGYTF.

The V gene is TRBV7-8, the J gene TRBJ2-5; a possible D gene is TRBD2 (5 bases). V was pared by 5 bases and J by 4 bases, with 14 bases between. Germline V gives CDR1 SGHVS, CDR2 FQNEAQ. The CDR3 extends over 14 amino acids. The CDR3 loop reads CASSPPPGRETQYF. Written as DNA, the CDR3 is TGTGCCAGCAGCCCACCCCCGGGGAGAGAGACCCAGTACTTC.

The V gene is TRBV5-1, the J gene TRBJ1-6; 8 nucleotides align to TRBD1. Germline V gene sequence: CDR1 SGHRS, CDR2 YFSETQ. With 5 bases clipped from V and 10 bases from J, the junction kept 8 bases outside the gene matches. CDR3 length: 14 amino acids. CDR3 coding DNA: TGCGCCAGCAGAACCGGACAGGGTTACTCACCCCTCCACTTT. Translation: CASRTGQGYSPLHF.

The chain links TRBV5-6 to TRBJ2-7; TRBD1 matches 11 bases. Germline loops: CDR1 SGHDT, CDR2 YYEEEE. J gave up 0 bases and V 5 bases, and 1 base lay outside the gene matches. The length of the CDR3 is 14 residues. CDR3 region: CASRGQGGSYEQYF. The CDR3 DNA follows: TGTGCCAGCAGGGGACAGGGGGGCTCCTACGAGCAGTACTTC.

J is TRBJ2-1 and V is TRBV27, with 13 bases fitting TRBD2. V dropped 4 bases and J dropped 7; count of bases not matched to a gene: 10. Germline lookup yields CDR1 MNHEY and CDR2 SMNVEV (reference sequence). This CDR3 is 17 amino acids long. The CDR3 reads CASSSIRLAGGRNEQFF. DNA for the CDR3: TGTGCCAGCAGTTCCATCAGACTAGCGGGGGGACGGAATGAGCAGTTCTTC.

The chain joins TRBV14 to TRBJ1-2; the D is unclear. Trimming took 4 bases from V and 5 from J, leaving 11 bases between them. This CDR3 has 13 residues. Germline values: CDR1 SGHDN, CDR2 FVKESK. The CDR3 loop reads CASSLEGLYGYTF. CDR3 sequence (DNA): TGTGCCAGCAGCCTTGAGGGATTGTATGGCTACACCTTC.

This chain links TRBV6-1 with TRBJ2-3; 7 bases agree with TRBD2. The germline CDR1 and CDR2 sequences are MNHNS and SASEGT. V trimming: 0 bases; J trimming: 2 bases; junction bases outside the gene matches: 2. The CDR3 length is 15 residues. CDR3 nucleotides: TGTGCCAGCAGTGAAGCGGGGGGGATCACAGATACGCAGTATTTT. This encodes CASSEAGGITDTQYF.

The CDR3 protein is CASSESRLSKAYEQYF. The CDR3, as DNA: TGCGCCAGCAGTGAGTCGAGGTTGAGTAAGGCCTACGAGCAGTACTTC. This sequence joins TRBV10-1 and TRBJ2-7; no clear D. The CDR3 runs to 16 residues. CDR1 and CDR2 (germline): WNHNN, SYGVQD (reference sequence). Between the trimmed V and J ends, which lost 0 bases and 2 bases, there was a span of 14 bases.

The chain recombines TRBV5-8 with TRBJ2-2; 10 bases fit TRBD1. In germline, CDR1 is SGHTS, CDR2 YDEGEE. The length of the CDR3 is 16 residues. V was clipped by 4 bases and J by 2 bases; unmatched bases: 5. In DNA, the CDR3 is TGTGCCAGCAGCCCGGGGACAGGGGCTAACACCGGGGAGCTGTTTTTT. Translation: CASSPGTGANTGELFF.

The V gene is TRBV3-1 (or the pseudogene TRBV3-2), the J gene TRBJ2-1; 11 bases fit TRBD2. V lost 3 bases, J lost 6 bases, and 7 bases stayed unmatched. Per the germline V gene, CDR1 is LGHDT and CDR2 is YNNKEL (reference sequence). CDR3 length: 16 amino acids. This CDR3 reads CASSQVAGGHGNEQFF. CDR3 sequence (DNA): TGTGCCAGCAGCCAGGTAGCGGGGGGGCACGGCAATGAGCAGTTCTTC.

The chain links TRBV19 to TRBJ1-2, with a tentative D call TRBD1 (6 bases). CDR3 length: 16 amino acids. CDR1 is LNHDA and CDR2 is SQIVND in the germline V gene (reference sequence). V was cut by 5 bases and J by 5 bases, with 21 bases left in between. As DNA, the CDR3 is TGTGCCAGTAGTCCGCCGGGACACCGACCTTCTTATGGCTACACCTTC. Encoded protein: CASSPPGHRPSYGYTF. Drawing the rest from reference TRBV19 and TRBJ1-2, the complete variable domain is DGGITQSPKYLFRKEGQNVTLSCEQNLNHDAMYWYRQDPGQGLRLIYYSQIVNDFQKGDIAEGYSVSREKKESFPLTVTSAQKNPTAFYLCASSPPGHRPSYGYTFGSGTRLTVV.

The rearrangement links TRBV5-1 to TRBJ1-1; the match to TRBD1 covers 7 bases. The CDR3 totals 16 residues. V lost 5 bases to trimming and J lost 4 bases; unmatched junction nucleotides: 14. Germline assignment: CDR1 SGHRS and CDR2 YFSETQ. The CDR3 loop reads CASRQRQGGLSTEAFF. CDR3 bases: TGCGCCAGCAGACAAAGACAGGGAGGTTTGAGCACTGAAGCTTTCTTT.

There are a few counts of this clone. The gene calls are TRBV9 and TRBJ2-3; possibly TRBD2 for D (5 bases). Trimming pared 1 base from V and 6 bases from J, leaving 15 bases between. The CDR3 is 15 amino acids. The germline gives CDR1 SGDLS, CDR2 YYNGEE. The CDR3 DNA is TGTGCCAGCAGCGTATCTAGCAGGCCTTCGGATACGCAGTATTTT. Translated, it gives CASSVSSRPSDTQYF.

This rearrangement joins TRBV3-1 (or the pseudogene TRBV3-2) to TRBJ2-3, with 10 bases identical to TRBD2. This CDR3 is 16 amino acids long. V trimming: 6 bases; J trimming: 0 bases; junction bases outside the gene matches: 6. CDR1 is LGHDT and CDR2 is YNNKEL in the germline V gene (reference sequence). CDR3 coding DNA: TGTGCCAGCAGACGACATAGCGGGGGGAGCACAGATACGCAGTATTTT. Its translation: CASRRHSGGSTDTQYF.

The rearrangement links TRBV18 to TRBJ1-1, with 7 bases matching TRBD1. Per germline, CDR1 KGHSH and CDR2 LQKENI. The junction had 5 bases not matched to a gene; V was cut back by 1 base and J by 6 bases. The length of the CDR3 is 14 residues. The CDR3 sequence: CASSPQTGVAEAFF. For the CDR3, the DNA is TGTGCCAGCTCACCACAAACAGGGGTCGCTGAAGCTTTCTTT.

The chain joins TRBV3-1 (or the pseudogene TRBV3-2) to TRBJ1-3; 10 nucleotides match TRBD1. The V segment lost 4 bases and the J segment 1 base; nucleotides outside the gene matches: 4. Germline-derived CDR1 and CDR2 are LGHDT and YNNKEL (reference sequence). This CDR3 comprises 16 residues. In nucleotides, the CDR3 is TGTGCCAGCAGCCCCCCGGGACAGGGGTCTGGAAACACCATATATTTT. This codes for CASSPPGQGSGNTIYF.

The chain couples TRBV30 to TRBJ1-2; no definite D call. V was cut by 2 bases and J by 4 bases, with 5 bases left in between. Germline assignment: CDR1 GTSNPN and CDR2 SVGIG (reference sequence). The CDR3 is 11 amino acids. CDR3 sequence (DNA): TGTGCCTGGAGTTTACTCTATGGCTACACCTTC. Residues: CAWSLLYGYTF. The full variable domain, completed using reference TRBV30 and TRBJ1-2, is SQTIHQWPATLVQPVGSPLSLECTVEGTSNPNLYWYRQAAGRGLQLLFYSVGIGQISSEVPQNLSASRPQDRQFILSSKKLLLSDSGFYLCAWSLLYGYTFGSGTRLTVV.

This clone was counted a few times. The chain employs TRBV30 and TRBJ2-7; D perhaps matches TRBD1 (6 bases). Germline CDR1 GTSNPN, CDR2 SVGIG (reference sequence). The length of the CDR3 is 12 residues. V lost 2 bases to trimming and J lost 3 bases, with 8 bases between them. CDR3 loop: CAWSRDIYEQYF. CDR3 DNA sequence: TGTGCCTGGAGTAGGGACATCTACGAGCAGTACTTC.

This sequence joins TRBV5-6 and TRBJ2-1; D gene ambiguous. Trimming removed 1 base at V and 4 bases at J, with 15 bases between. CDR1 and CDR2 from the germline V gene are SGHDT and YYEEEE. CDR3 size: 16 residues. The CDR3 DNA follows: TGTGCCAGCAGCTTGATAGGAACAGATCAGTACAATGAGCAGTTCTTC. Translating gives CASSLIGTDQYNEQFF. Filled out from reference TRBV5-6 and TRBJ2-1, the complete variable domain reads DAGVTQSPTHLIKTRGQQVTLRCSPKSGHDTVSWYQQALGQGPQFIFQYYEEEERQRGNFPDRFSGHQFPNYSSELNVNALLLGDSALYLCASSLIGTDQYNEQFFGPGTRLTVL.